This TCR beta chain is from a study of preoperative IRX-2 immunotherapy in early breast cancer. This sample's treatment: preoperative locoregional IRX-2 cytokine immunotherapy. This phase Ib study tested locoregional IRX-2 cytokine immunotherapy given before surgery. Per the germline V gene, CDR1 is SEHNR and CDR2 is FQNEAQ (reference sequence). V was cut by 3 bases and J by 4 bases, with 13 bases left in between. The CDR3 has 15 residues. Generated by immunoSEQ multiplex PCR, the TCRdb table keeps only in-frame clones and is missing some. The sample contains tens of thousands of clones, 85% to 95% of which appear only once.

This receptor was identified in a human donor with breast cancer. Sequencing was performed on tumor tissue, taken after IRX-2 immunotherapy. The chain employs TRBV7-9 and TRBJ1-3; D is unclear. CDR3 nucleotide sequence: TGTGCCAGCAGCTTGTCCCGAGGAGCCGGAAACACCATATATTTT. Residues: CASSLSRGAGNTIYF.